Following are 16 T cell receptor beta chains from one sample sequenced in a study of blood T cell repertoires in COVID-19. Clones were read by immunoSEQ multiplex PCR, and TCRdb kept only the in-frame ones, dropping some. This table has some 350,000 clones, approximately 86% appearing once. The material sequenced was peripheral blood. These receptors all stem from a human donor in a cohort sampled during active COVID-19.

A single count supports this clone. The chain is built from TRBV13 and TRBJ1-3, with 9 bases matching TRBD1. The CDR3 is made up of 17 amino acids. Germline loops: CDR1 PRHDT, CDR2 FYEKMQ (reference sequence). V dropped 2 bases and J dropped 8; count of bases not matched to a gene: 13. The CDR3: CASSLIPGQGAEDTIYF. CDR3 DNA: TGTGCCAGCAGCTTAATCCCGGGACAGGGTGCGGAGGACACCATATATTTT.

This clone was seen more than once but under ten times. The CDR3 sequence is CASSPRGHDQPQHF. The CDR3 DNA reads as TGTGCCAGCAGCCCAAGGGGGCACGATCAGCCCCAGCATTTT. V gene TRBV7-8 combines with J gene TRBJ1-5, with 7 bases fitting TRBD1. The V and J ends lost 5 bases and 5 bases, in that order; junction bases with no gene match: 6. CDR3 size: 14 residues. Germline values: CDR1 SGHVS, CDR2 FQNEAQ.

V gene TRBV19 combines with J gene TRBJ1-5, with D possibly matching TRBD1 (5 bases). V lost 2 bases and J 5 bases, leaving 16 bases between the germline ends. The germline CDR1 and CDR2 sequences are LNHDA and SQIVND (reference sequence). This CDR3 spans 16 amino acids. The CDR3: CASSIRGRALYQPQHF. The CDR3 DNA sequence: TGTGCCAGTAGTATACGGGGGAGGGCGCTTTATCAGCCCCAGCATTTT.

The chain is built from TRBV3-1 (or the pseudogene TRBV3-2) and TRBJ2-1, with D uncertain. V lost 4 bases and J 4 bases, leaving 8 bases between the germline ends. The CDR3 has 13 amino acids. CDR1 and CDR2 from the germline V gene are LGHDT and YNNKEL (reference sequence). CDR3 sequence reads: CASSLESYNEQFF. The CDR3 DNA is TGTGCCAGCAGCCTAGAGTCTTACAATGAGCAGTTCTTC.

This rearrangement joins TRBV5-5 to TRBJ1-6; D may be TRBD1 (6 bases). V dropped 1 base and J dropped 4 bases, with 6 bases sitting between them. CDR3 length: 14 residues. Germline V gene lookup returns CDR1 SGHKS and CDR2 YYEKEE (reference sequence). In DNA form, the CDR3 reads TGTGCCAGCAGCTTGACAGGGTATAATTCACCCCTCCACTTT. Translated, it gives CASSLTGYNSPLHF.

The gene calls are TRBV2 and TRBJ1-1, with D possibly being TRBD1 (5 bases). The CDR3 loop spans 12 amino acids. Per the germline V gene, CDR1 is SNHLY and CDR2 is FYNNEI. V was shortened by 7 bases and J by 6 bases, with 12 bases between the two germline ends. The CDR3 loop reads CASTGRGPEAFF. The CDR3 nucleotides read TGTGCCAGCACCGGGCGGGGCCCTGAAGCTTTCTTT.

The V and J genes are TRBV6-5 and TRBJ1-1; 8 nucleotides line up with TRBD1. The V segment lost 6 bases and the J segment 4 bases; nucleotides outside the gene matches: 7. This CDR3 is built from 14 residues. The V gene's germline CDR1 is MNHEY and CDR2 SVGAGI. The CDR3 DNA sequence: TGTGCCAGCAGCGGACAGGGTCAGAGCACTGAAGCTTTCTTT. It codes for CASSGQGQSTEAFF.

The rearrangement links TRBV2 to TRBJ1-1; D might be TRBD1 (5 bases). The V end was cut by 6 bases, the J end by 2 bases, with 10 bases between. CDR1 is SNHLY, CDR2 FYNNEI, per germline. CDR3 length: 13 amino acids. CDR3 amino acids: CASRIRGNTEAFF. Here the CDR3 DNA reads TGTGCCAGCAGGATTAGGGGTAACACTGAAGCTTTCTTT.

V and J are TRBV5-4 and TRBJ2-1; possibly TRBD1 for D (6 bases). This CDR3 region has 16 residues. Germline V lookup: CDR1 SGHNT, CDR2 YYREEE (reference sequence). Trimming removed 0 bases at V and 0 bases at J, with 10 bases between. CDR3 DNA: TGTGCCAGCAGCTTGGGAGGGGACACCTCCTACAATGAGCAGTTCTTC. Amino acids: CASSLGGDTSYNEQFF.

J is TRBJ1-1 and V is TRBV11-2; the D gene is possibly TRBD1 (6 bases). Germline values: CDR1 SGHAT, CDR2 FQNNGV. This CDR3 contains 15 residues. Deletions cut 2 bases from V and 6 bases from J, with 16 bases between. The CDR3 loop is CASSLPQGLGAEAFF. CDR3 nucleotides: TGTGCCAGCAGCTTACCACAGGGACTAGGGGCTGAAGCTTTCTTT.

This clone appeared once. The chain has TRBV5-5 and TRBJ1-1; tentative D call: TRBD1 (6 bases). The CDR3 consists of 14 residues. V lost 4 bases, J lost 3 bases, and 13 bases lay in between. Germline V gives CDR1 SGHKS, CDR2 YYEKEE (reference sequence). CDR3 sequence: CASSLDRSYTEAFF. Here the CDR3 DNA reads TGTGCCAGCAGCCTCGACAGGTCATACACTGAAGCTTTCTTT.

CDR3 nucleotide sequence: TGTGCCAGCAGCCGGGACAGGGACACCGGGGAGCTGTTTTTT. Its protein is CASSRDRDTGELFF. The chain couples TRBV6-4 to TRBJ2-2; 9 bases are shared with TRBD1. Germline V gene lookup returns CDR1 MRHNA and CDR2 SNTAGT. V trimming: 6 bases; J trimming: 3 bases; junction bases outside the gene matches: 2. The CDR3 contains 14 residues.

The gene calls are TRBV4-2 and TRBJ1-4, with D unresolved. This CDR3 comprises 15 residues. From germline, CDR1 is LGHNA and CDR2 YNFKEQ. Trimming removed 4 bases from V and 0 bases from J, with 9 bases in between. The CDR3 coding sequence is TGTGCCAGCAGCCCAACAGCTGCAACTAATGAAAAACTGTTTTTT. Translation: CASSPTAATNEKLFF.

J is TRBJ2-3 and V is TRBV7-3; possible D gene TRBD2, 6 bases. Trimming pared 4 bases from V and 1 base from J, leaving 9 bases between. The CDR3 runs 14 residues. The germline CDR1 and CDR2 sequences are SGHTA and FQGTGA. This CDR3 is CASSWGVGTDTQYF. The CDR3 coding sequence is TGTGCCAGCAGCTGGGGGGTCGGCACAGATACGCAGTATTTT.

This clone was counted once. The chain recombines TRBV7-2 with TRBJ2-7; 8 bases agree with TRBD1. With V trimmed by 5 bases and J by 2 bases, 8 bases remained unmatched. From germline, CDR1 is SGHTA and CDR2 FQGNSA. The CDR3 length is 15 residues. CDR3 nucleotide sequence: TGTGCCAGCAGCCCGCGACAGGGGTGGACCTACGAGCAGTACTTC. It codes for CASSPRQGWTYEQYF.

The chain couples TRBV9 to TRBJ2-7, with 9 bases identical to TRBD2. The germline gives CDR1 SGDLS, CDR2 YYNGEE. This CDR3 is built from 17 residues. J lost 1 base, V lost 4 bases, and 12 bases had no gene match. CDR3 protein: CASSSGLAPSLSYEQYF. The CDR3, as DNA: TGTGCCAGCAGCTCGGGACTAGCCCCCTCTTTATCCTACGAGCAGTACTTC.